This T cell receptor (beta chain) was sequenced during a study of cytotoxic CD8 clonotypes in ibrutinib-treated CLL. Study-wide results and limits: Clonality increased with ibrutinib response but returned toward baseline at progression.

Sequenced by immunoSEQ multiplex PCR; TCRdb stores in-frame clones only, minus some. The sample includes just over 200,000 clones, more than 65% of them seen just once. CDR3 length equals 12 residues. Germline assignment: CDR1 MDHEN and CDR2 SYDVKM. Trimming cost V 2 bases and J 4 bases, with 5 bases left between them. Worth noting for this clone: The antigen remains undetermined.

This specimen consisted of PBMCs, obtained after 12 months of ibrutinib treatment. This receptor was identified in a human donor with chronic lymphocytic leukemia. The chain is built from TRBV28 and TRBJ1-2; no firm D call. The CDR3 here is CASSLQSYGYTF. The CDR3 nucleotides are TGTGCCAGCAGTTTACAGTCCTATGGCTACACCTTC.